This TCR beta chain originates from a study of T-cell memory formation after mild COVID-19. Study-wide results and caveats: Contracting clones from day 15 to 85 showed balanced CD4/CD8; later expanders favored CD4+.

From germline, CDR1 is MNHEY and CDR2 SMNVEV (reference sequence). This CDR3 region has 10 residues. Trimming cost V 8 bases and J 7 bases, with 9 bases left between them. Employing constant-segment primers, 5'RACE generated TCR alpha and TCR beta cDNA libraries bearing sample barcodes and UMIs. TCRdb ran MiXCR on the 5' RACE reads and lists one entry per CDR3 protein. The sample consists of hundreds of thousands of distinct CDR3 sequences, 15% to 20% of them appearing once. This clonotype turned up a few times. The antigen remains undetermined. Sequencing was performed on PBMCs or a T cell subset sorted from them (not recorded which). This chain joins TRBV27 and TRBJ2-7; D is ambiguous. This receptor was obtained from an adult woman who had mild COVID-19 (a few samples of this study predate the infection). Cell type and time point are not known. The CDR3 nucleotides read TGTGCCAGCGGGAACCGGGAGCAGTACTTC. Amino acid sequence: CASGNREQYF.